The T cell receptor (beta chain) under discussion was sequenced for a study of graft-versus-host responses after intestinal transplantation (dated by TCRdb to the early 2020s). Regarding the study in general: The transplants that recipients received were multivisceral, liver-intestinal, or isolated intestinal. Anti-thymocyte globulin induction was given to all recipients, followed by maintenance tacrolimus and steroids for approximately three years. Graft-versus-host and host-versus-graft alloreactive T cell clones were tracked in the graft, circulation and bone marrow after intestinal transplantation using bulk TCR-beta CDR3 sequencing. Alloreactive clones were identified by sequencing pre-transplant mixed lymphocyte reaction products and comparing them with unstimulated pre-transplant donor and recipient T cells. The cohort enrolled under 25 intestinal transplant recipients including one retransplant, and a few patients lacking pretransplant specimens were excluded. A peak of at least 4% donor T cells among recipient peripheral blood mononuclear cells was the definition used for donor T cell macrochimerism. Rather than going through the commercial service, samples from three later patients were sequenced in-house on an Illumina MiSeq and processed with MiXCR.

Note on this clone: What this receptor recognizes is not known. Base qualities are not at hand, and no much larger clone is one base apart.

Taken with the paper, the label for time point translates to: cells obtained before transplantation from donor or recipient. CD3+CD4+ and CD3+CD8+ populations were FACS-sorted from unstimulated pre-transplant donor and recipient cells taken from spleen or lymph nodes. The library was obtained by the immunoSEQ multiplex PCR assay. For most patients, genomic DNA was isolated with the Qiagen DNeasy Blood and Tissue Kit and shipped frozen to Adaptive Biotechnologies for TCR sequencing. High-throughput TCR-beta CDR3 sequencing of genomic DNA from most patients was performed by Adaptive Biotechnologies. The authors' analysis ran thus. TCR sequencing data for roughly 17 patients were retrieved from Adaptive's ImmunoSEQ software; three other patients were processed with MiXCR and VDJtools. To correct CD4 versus CD8 sorting errors, any sequence found in both subsets at a frequency ratio below 5:1 was removed. CDR3 nucleotide sequences shared between donor and recipient were removed because the origin of such sequences could not be assigned. To be classed as alloreactive, a clone needed at least 2-fold expansion over unstimulated cells and a minimum CFSE-low frequency of 0.002% (template counts) or 0.001% (read counts). A clone was considered mappable if detected in the sequenced pre-transplant spleen, lymph node, or MLR CFSE-low populations of the donor or recipient. The cumulative frequency of alloreactive clones was calculated as a percentage of all sequences, weighted by copy number. The table comes from immuneACCESS by way of TCRdb, which keeps in-frame sequences with V and J called. Part of the clones is missing from these tables; in studies checked, under half for an unresolved V gene and the rest for unknown reasons. The V and J calls and clone size are taken from that table; D and trimming were inferred from the DNA. The sample profile shows 100,000 or so clones; roughly 87% of them were found once. About 0.93% of the sample goes to the ten largest clones.

The CDR3, from cysteine to phenylalanine, totals 11 residues. Only CDR3 DNA is held: 33 bases, read in frame from base 1. CDR1 and CDR2 are read off the germline V gene as KGHSH and LQKENI. Cut back by 1 base and 5 bases, the V and J ends lie 2 bases apart. What the research found in general, with its limitations: The conclusions were limited by the relatively low number and heterogeneity of the intestinal transplant patients. Peak levels of circulating GvH clones were associated with declines in HvG clones early after transplant. Patients with donor T cell macrochimerism had high GvH to HvG T cell clonal ratios in their allografts. GvH clones turned up in recipient bone marrow, with some appearing earlier in ileal mucosa or blood, a pattern consistent with an intestinal mucosal origin.

The sequencing used unstimulated CD4+ T cells sorted from spleen or lymph node cells, collected before transplant. The clonotype originates from a human donor who was the organ donor for an intestinal transplant. The rearranged segments are TRBV18 and TRBJ2-5; the D gene assignment is ambiguous. The DNA reads as follows: TGTGCCAGCTCACCACGGGAGACCCAGTACTTC. Translated, it reads CASSPRETQYF.